This T cell receptor (beta chain) was identified during a study of monozygotic twins with inflammatory bowel disease. General study points: The authors could not tell different T cell subtypes apart. A reduction in TCRbeta diversity (inverse Simpson) was seen in IBD patients relative to healthy co-twins. Especially where disease activity was present, IBD patients had fewer clonotypes in common with others than healthy twins did.

With regard to this clonotype: Its antigen is still unknown.

Reanalyzing the 5' RACE reads, TCRdb keeps one entry per CDR3 protein, without DNA. The sample totals approximately 140,000 distinct CDR3 sequences; its top ten clones hold less than 2.5%. CDR1 is SGHDT, CDR2 YYEEEE, per germline. The CDR3 has 14 amino acids. Every single donor had a roughly 2.3 ml blood sample drawn. Specimen: blood. The chain employs TRBV5-6 and TRBJ1-5. The clonotype was recovered from a human donor with ulcerative colitis or Crohn's disease, or a healthy co-twin of an affected twin (not recorded which). Here the CDR3 reads CASSAGRANQPQHF.